The 32 T cell receptor beta chains in this list originate from one sample, sequenced in a study of CD8 T cells in Susac syndrome (dated by TCRdb to about 2019). Libraries came from the immunoSEQ multiplex PCR assay. RNA was extracted with the RNeasy kit and about 0.5 to 1 ug was reverse transcribed using random hexamers. In TCRdb, the public reads were trimmed at Q25 with fastp and aligned with MiXCR, with productive beta chains retained. Identical CDR3 protein sequences are pooled into one entry, listed with their most common genes and DNA. The sample has around 190,000 distinct CDR3 sequences on record, 90% to 95% of them singletons. Approximately 0.11% of the sample rests with the top ten. Source material: CD4+ T cells from PBMCs. These receptors all come from a human donor with Susac syndrome.

The V call is TRBV19, the J call TRBJ1-1; TRBD1 matches at 8 bases. The CDR3 is made up of 15 amino acids. The V and J ends lost 5 bases and 3 bases, in that order; junction bases with no gene match: 8. Germline V CDR1 and CDR2: LNHDA, SQIVND (reference sequence). The CDR3 region is CASSRWTGRDTEAFF. The CDR3 nucleotides read TGTGCCAGTAGTCGTTGGACAGGGAGGGACACTGAAGCTTTCTTT.

The rearrangement joins TRBV4-1 to TRBJ2-5; 8 positions match TRBD1. The CDR3 consists of 17 residues. In germline, CDR1 is MGHRA, CDR2 YSYEKL. The junction had 13 bases not matched to a gene; V was cut back by 3 bases and J by 4 bases. CDR3 region: CASSQAAITGGGETQYF. CDR3 nucleotide sequence: TGCGCCAGCAGCCAGGCCGCGATAACAGGGGGAGGAGAGACCCAGTACTTC.

The chain combines TRBV7-2 with TRBJ1-1, with D hard to call. V was trimmed by 1 base and J by 0 bases, leaving 6 bases between them. There are 14 residues in the CDR3. Per germline, CDR1 SGHTA and CDR2 FQGNSA. CDR3 protein: CASSLVWLNTEAFF. CDR3 DNA: TGTGCCAGCAGCTTAGTTTGGCTGAACACTGAAGCTTTCTTT.

This chain joins TRBV6-2 or TRBV6-3 and TRBJ2-1, with 11 bases that match TRBD2. J was trimmed by 1 base and V by 5 bases; bases with no gene match: 10. CDR3 length equals 18 residues. Germline-derived CDR1 and CDR2 are MNHEY and SVGEGT. CDR3 DNA sequence: TGTGCCAGCAGTACCAAGGGGTGGACTAGCGGGTCCTACAATGAGCAGTTCTTC. It codes for CASSTKGWTSGSYNEQFF.

The rearrangement links TRBV25-1 to TRBJ1-5; D ambiguous. The V end was cut by 3 bases, the J end by 4 bases, with 7 bases between. This CDR3 contains 13 residues. Germline lookup yields CDR1 MGHDK and CDR2 SYGVNS. The DNA of the CDR3 is TGTGCCAGCAGTGACCAGGCTAATCAGCCCCAGCATTTT. Residues: CASSDQANQPQHF. Complete variable domain (other parts from reference TRBV25-1 and TRBJ1-5): EADIYQTPRYLVIGTGKKITLECSQTMGHDKMYWYQQDPGMELHLIHYSYGVNSTEKGDLSSESTVSRIRTEHFPLTLESARPSHTSQYLCASSDQANQPQHFGDGTRLSIL.

J is TRBJ2-5 and V is TRBV12-3 or TRBV12-4; 7 nucleotides agree with TRBD1. CDR3 length: 13 amino acids. V lost 5 bases to trimming and J lost 3 bases; unmatched junction nucleotides: 3. The CDR3 DNA follows: TGTGCCAGCAGTCCGACAGGGAAAGAGACCCAGTACTTC. Residues: CASSPTGKETQYF.

V gene TRBV19 combines with J gene TRBJ1-5, with D unresolved. CDR1 is LNHDA and CDR2 is SQIVND in the germline V gene (reference sequence). The ends were cut back, 8 bases at V and 4 bases at J, with 12 bases in the middle. The CDR3 spans 13 residues. This CDR3 reads CASVPGGNQPQHF. The CDR3 DNA follows: TGTGCCAGTGTTCCGGGTGGTAATCAGCCCCAGCATTTT.

The chain employs TRBV16 and TRBJ1-1; weak D call: TRBD1 (6 bases). The CDR3 loop spans 12 amino acids. Between the trimmed V and J ends, which lost 4 bases and 11 bases, there was a span of 14 bases. The germline V gene encodes CDR1 KGHSY and CDR2 FQNENV. The CDR3 DNA is TGTGCCAGCAGCCCCCACAGGGTTGGGGCTTTCTTT. Translating it yields CASSPHRVGAFF.

V usage is TRBV14 and J usage is TRBJ2-1; D is ambiguous. From germline, CDR1 is SGHDN and CDR2 FVKESK. The V end was cut by 1 base, the J end by 10 bases, with 5 bases between. The CDR3 contains 11 residues. The CDR3 nucleotides read TGTGCCAGCAGCCAAGGGAGCGAGCAGTTCTTC. Residues: CASSQGSEQFF.

The chain employs TRBV5-4 and TRBJ2-1, with 12 bases lining up with TRBD2. The CDR3 has 15 amino acids. V lost 3 bases and J lost 6; bases outside the gene matches: 4. Per germline, CDR1 SGHNT and CDR2 YYREEE (reference sequence). CDR3: CASSSGGLAGNEQFF. The CDR3, as DNA: TGTGCCAGCAGCTCGGGGGGACTAGCGGGCAATGAGCAGTTCTTC.

DNA of the CDR3: TGCAGCGTTGAACCGGACTCTGGGGCCAACGTCCTGACTTTC. It specifies CSVEPDSGANVLTF. This sequence joins TRBV29-1 and TRBJ2-6; D uncertain. CDR3 length: 14 amino acids. Trimming pared 2 bases from V and 0 bases from J, leaving 5 bases between. CDR1 is SQVTM, CDR2 ANQGSEA, per germline.

The chain employs TRBV15 and TRBJ2-2; possible D gene TRBD2, 5 bases. The CDR3 runs to 14 residues. The V end lost 0 bases, the J end lost 5 bases, and 7 bases lay between the germline ends. Germline values: CDR1 LNHNV, CDR2 YYDKDF (reference sequence). The CDR3 loop is CATSREGVTGELFF. CDR3 coding DNA: TGTGCCACCAGCAGAGAGGGAGTTACCGGGGAGCTGTTTTTT.

This clonotype was detected only once. The chain carries TRBV2 and TRBJ2-7; D is perhaps TRBD1 or TRBD2 (5 bases each). This CDR3 comprises 13 residues. The V end lost 2 bases, the J end lost 5 bases, and 10 bases lay between the germline ends. Germline V gives CDR1 SNHLY, CDR2 FYNNEI. The CDR3: CASSESGRDEQYF. DNA for the CDR3: TGTGCCAGCAGTGAATCAGGGCGGGACGAGCAGTACTTC. The full variable domain, in which reference TRBV2 and TRBJ2-7 provide the parts outside the CDR3, is EPEVTQTPSHQVTQMGQEVILRCVPISNHLYFYWYRQILGQKVEFLVSFYNNEISEKSEIFDDQFSVERPDGSNFTLKIRSTKLEDSAMYFCASSESGRDEQYFGPGTRLTVT.

The V and J genes are TRBV18 and TRBJ2-6; 9 bases are a match to TRBD1. This CDR3 region has 17 residues. CDR1 KGHSH and CDR2 LQKENI come from the germline V gene. V shed 3 bases, J shed 4 bases, and the junction held 7 bases outside the gene matches. The CDR3 protein is CASSPIQGAQGANVLTF. The CDR3 nucleotides read TGTGCCAGCTCACCGATACAGGGGGCGCAAGGGGCCAACGTCCTGACTTTC.

The chain employs TRBV27 and TRBJ2-1, with TRBD1 identical over 7 bases. V was clipped by 3 bases and J by 7 bases; unmatched bases: 12. CDR3 size: 16 residues. The germline V gene encodes CDR1 MNHEY and CDR2 SMNVEV (reference sequence). The CDR3: CASSLSQRQGMNEQFF. CDR3 DNA sequence: TGTGCCAGCAGTTTGTCCCAGCGACAGGGAATGAATGAGCAGTTCTTC.

The J gene is TRBJ1-2, the V gene TRBV3-1; D is unresolved. The CDR3 contains 15 residues. The germline V gene has CDR1 LGHDT and CDR2 YNNKEL (reference sequence). V dropped 4 bases and J dropped 4 bases, with 16 bases sitting between them. CDR3 protein: CASSPLIEGSYGYTF. CDR3 sequence (DNA): TGTGCCAGCAGCCCTCTGATCGAGGGAAGCTATGGCTACACCTTC.

This sequence joins TRBV5-4 and TRBJ2-5; 8 nucleotides align to TRBD2. V lost 2 bases to trimming and J lost 2 bases; unmatched junction nucleotides: 5. CDR3 length equals 15 residues. CDR1 and CDR2 from the germline V gene are SGHNT and YYREEE (reference sequence). The CDR3 DNA follows: TGTGCCAGCAGCTTTGGTACTAGCGGACAAGAGACCCAGTACTTC. Its protein product is CASSFGTSGQETQYF.

This chain uses TRBV5-5 with TRBJ2-5, with 7 bases aligning to TRBD2. The V segment lost 8 bases and the J segment 5 bases; nucleotides outside the gene matches: 9. The germline V gene encodes CDR1 SGHKS and CDR2 YYEKEE (reference sequence). The CDR3 sequence is 13 residues long. CDR3 coding DNA: TGTGCCAGTGAAAGGGGAGGGCTGGAGACCCAGTACTTC. Amino acid sequence: CASERGGLETQYF.

The chain links TRBV3-1 to TRBJ2-5; tentatively, D is TRBD2 (5 bases). V lost 4 bases, J lost 1 base, and 10 bases lay in between. CDR1 and CDR2 (germline): LGHDT, YNNKEL (reference sequence). The CDR3 totals 14 residues. DNA for the CDR3: TGTGCCAGCAGCCGGAGGACGTTCCAAGAGACCCAGTACTTC. Its protein product is CASSRRTFQETQYF.

V is TRBV27 and J is TRBJ1-2; tentative D call: TRBD1 (5 bases). Germline assignment: CDR1 MNHEY and CDR2 SMNVEV (reference sequence). This CDR3 contains 14 residues. V was cut by 2 bases and J by 6 bases, with 13 bases left in between. This CDR3 reads CASSLRGNKHGYTF. CDR3 nucleotide sequence: TGTGCCAGCAGTTTAAGGGGAAATAAACATGGCTACACCTTC.

The V call is TRBV7-9, the J call TRBJ2-5; no definite D call. CDR1 and CDR2 from the germline V gene are SEHNR and FQNEAQ (reference sequence). CDR3 length equals 13 residues. V was clipped by 5 bases and J by 2 bases, with 9 bases between them. In DNA, the CDR3 is TGTGCCAGCAGCCGAGTGGCTCAAGAGACCCAGTACTTC. It translates to CASSRVAQETQYF.

The chain carries TRBV5-4 and TRBJ2-2; no clear D. V lost 0 bases and J lost 4, with 4 bases in between. Germline assignment: CDR1 SGHNT and CDR2 YYREEE (reference sequence). CDR3 length: 13 residues. The CDR3: CASSLDATGELFF. The CDR3 DNA reads TGTGCCAGCAGCTTGGACGCCACCGGGGAGCTGTTTTTT.

The V gene is TRBV5-1, the J gene TRBJ2-5; 9 nucleotides match TRBD1. CDR1 and CDR2 from the germline V gene are SGHRS and YFSETQ. The CDR3 runs 15 residues. J lost 4 bases, V lost 0 bases, and 4 bases had no gene match. CDR3 nucleotides: TGCGCCAGCAGCTTGGGGGACAGGGTCGGAGAGACCCAGTACTTC. It codes for CASSLGDRVGETQYF.

In this sample, this clonotype turned up once. CDR3 loop: CASTAAYEQYF. The CDR3 DNA is TGTGCCAGCACGGCTGCCTACGAGCAGTACTTC. The chain links TRBV2 to TRBJ2-7, with no clear D. The germline V and J ends were trimmed by 7 bases and 2 bases, with 6 bases remaining between them. The CDR3 has 11 residues. Per germline, CDR1 SNHLY and CDR2 FYNNEI.

The V and J genes are TRBV6-6 and TRBJ1-1, with D unresolved. The V and J ends lost 6 bases and 10 bases respectively, with 12 bases between them. Looked up from germline, CDR1 is MNHNY and CDR2 is SVGAGI (reference sequence). The CDR3 has 11 residues. As DNA, the CDR3 is TGTGCCAGCAGCTCCTTGGGCGGAGCTTTCTTT. Protein: CASSSLGGAFF.

V gene TRBV18 combines with J gene TRBJ2-7; 10 nucleotides match TRBD2. V lost 1 base and J lost 4; bases outside the gene matches: 4. The CDR3 is made up of 15 amino acids. The germline gives CDR1 KGHSH, CDR2 LQKENI. The CDR3 loop reads CASSPLAAGGYEQYF. In DNA, the CDR3 is TGTGCCAGCTCACCACTTGCAGCGGGGGGGTACGAGCAGTACTTC. The full variable domain, rest sourced from reference TRBV18 and TRBJ2-7, is NAGVMQNPRHLVRRRGQEARLRCSPMKGHSHVYWYRQLPEEGLKFMVYLQKENIIDESGMPKERFSAEFPKEGPSILRIQQVVRGDSAAYFCASSPLAAGGYEQYFGPGTRLTVT.

The chain joins TRBV29-1 to TRBJ2-7; 13 nucleotides align to TRBD2. This CDR3 is 15 amino acids long. Germline CDR1 reads SQVTM; CDR2 reads ANQGSEA. Trimming removed 2 bases from V and 4 bases from J; junction bases left unmatched: 5. Here the CDR3 DNA reads TGCAGCGTTGAATCTAGACTAGCGGGGGGTTACGAGCAGTACTTC. Residues: CSVESRLAGGYEQYF.

This chain uses TRBV6-5 with TRBJ2-7; TRBD1 might be the D (6 bases). CDR3 length: 16 amino acids. Germline V gene sequence: CDR1 MNHEY, CDR2 SVGAGI. Trimming left V 0 bases short and J 7 bases short, with 19 bases between. CDR3 loop: CASSYSFVAGVREQYF. In nucleotides, the CDR3 is TGTGCCAGCAGTTACTCGTTCGTCGCAGGGGTACGAGAGCAGTACTTC.

The V gene is TRBV7-2, the J gene TRBJ1-5, with TRBD1 identical over 7 bases. Germline V gene data show CDR1 as SGHTA and CDR2 as FQGNSA. Losses at the gene ends were 5 bases for V and 2 bases for J; bases not matched to a gene: 6. The CDR3 runs to 15 residues. The CDR3, as DNA: TGTGCCAGCAGCACGCGGACAGGCGGCAATCAGCCCCAGCATTTT. This translates into CASSTRTGGNQPQHF.

This clonotype has more than one count but fewer than ten. V gene TRBV20-1 combines with J gene TRBJ2-5; D unclear. The CDR3 is 12 amino acids. Germline V gene sequence: CDR1 DFQATT, CDR2 SNEGSKA (reference sequence). V lost 3 bases and J lost 2, with 7 bases in between. CDR3 residues: CSASSGQETQYF. In nucleotides, the CDR3 is TGCAGTGCTAGTAGTGGGCAAGAGACCCAGTACTTC.

The chain is built from TRBV2 and TRBJ2-7; D possibly matches TRBD1 or TRBD2 (7 bases each). Looked up from germline, CDR1 is SNHLY and CDR2 is FYNNEI. V was cut by 2 bases and J by 4 bases, with 15 bases left in between. The CDR3 is 15 residues long. Written as DNA, the CDR3 is TGTGCCAGCAGTGAACAGGTCAGGGGGGGGTACGAGCAGTACTTC. Translated, it gives CASSEQVRGGYEQYF. Full variable domain (remainder filled in from reference TRBV2 and TRBJ2-7): EPEVTQTPSHQVTQMGQEVILRCVPISNHLYFYWYRQILGQKVEFLVSFYNNEISEKSEIFDDQFSVERPDGSNFTLKIRSTKLEDSAMYFCASSEQVRGGYEQYFGPGTRLTVT.

The CDR3 sequence is CASSQVGGWGQETQYF. The DNA of the CDR3 is TGTGCCAGCAGCCAAGTTGGAGGGTGGGGTCAAGAGACCCAGTACTTC. The chain has TRBV4-2 and TRBJ2-5; D perhaps matches TRBD2 (6 bases). V shed 1 base and J shed 2 bases, with 14 bases lying between them. The CDR3 runs to 16 residues. Germline CDR1 is LGHNA and CDR2 is YNFKEQ.